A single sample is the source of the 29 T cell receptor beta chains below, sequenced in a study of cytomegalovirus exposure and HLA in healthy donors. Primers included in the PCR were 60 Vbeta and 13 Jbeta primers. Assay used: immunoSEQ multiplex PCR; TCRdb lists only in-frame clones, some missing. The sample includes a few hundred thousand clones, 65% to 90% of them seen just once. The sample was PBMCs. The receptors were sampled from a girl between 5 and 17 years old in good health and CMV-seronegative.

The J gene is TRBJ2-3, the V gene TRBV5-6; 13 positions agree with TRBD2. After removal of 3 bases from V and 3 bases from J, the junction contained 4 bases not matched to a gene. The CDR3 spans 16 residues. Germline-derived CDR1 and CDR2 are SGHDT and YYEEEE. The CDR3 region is CASSSGTSGVTDTQYF. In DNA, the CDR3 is TGTGCCAGCAGCTCCGGGACTAGCGGGGTGACAGATACGCAGTATTTT.

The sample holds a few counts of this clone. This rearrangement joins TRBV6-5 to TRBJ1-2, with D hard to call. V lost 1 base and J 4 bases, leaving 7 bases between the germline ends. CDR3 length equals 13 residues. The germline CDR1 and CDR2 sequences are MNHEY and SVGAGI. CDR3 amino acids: CASSYYSTYGYTF. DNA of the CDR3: TGTGCCAGCAGTTACTACAGCACCTATGGCTACACCTTC.

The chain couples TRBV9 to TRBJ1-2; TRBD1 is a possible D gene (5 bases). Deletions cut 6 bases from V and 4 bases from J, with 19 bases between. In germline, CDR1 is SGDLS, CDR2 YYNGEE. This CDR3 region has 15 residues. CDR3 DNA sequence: TGTGCCAGCAACCTTATCCCCGACAGAGGCTATGGCTACACCTTC. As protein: CASNLIPDRGYGYTF.

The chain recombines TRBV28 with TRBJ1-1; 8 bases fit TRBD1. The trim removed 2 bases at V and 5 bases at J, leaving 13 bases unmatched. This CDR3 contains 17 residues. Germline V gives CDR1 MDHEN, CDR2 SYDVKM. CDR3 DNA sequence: TGTGCCAGCAGTTTACCCCGCCTGAGAGACAGGGGTACTGAAGCTTTCTTT. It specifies CASSLPRLRDRGTEAFF.

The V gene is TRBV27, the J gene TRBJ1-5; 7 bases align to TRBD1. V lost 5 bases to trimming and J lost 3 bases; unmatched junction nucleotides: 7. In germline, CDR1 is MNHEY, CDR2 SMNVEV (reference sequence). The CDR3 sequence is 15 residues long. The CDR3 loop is CASSPAGGINQPQHF. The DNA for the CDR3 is TGTGCCAGCAGTCCCGCAGGGGGTATCAATCAGCCCCAGCATTTT.

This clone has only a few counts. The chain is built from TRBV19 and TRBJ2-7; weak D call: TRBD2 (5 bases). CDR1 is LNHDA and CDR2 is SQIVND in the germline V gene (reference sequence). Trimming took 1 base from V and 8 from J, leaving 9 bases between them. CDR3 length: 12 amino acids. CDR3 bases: TGTGCCAGTAGTATAGCAGGAGGAAAGCAGTACTTC. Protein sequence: CASSIAGGKQYF.

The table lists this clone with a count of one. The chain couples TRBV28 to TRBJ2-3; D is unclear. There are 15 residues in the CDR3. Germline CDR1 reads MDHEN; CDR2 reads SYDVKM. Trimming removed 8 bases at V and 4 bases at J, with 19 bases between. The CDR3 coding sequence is TGTGCCAGCGACACTCCTACGCACAACCCAGATACGCAGTATTTT. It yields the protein CASDTPTHNPDTQYF.

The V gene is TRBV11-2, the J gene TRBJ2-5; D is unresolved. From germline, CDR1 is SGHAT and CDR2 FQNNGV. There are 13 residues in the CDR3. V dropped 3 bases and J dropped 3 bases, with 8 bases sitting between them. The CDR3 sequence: CASSLGQKETQYF. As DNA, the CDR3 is TGTGCCAGCAGCTTGGGCCAGAAAGAGACCCAGTACTTC.

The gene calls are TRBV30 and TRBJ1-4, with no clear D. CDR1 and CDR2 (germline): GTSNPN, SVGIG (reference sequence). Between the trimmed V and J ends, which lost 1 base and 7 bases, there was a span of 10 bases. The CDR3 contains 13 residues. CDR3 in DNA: TGTGCCTGGAGTGGGGAGGTCGGTGAAAAACTGTTTTTT. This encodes CAWSGEVGEKLFF.

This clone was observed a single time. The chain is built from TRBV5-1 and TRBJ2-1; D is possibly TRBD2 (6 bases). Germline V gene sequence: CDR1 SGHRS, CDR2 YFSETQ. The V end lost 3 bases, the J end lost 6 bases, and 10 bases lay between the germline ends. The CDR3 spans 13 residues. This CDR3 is CASSSTSSNEQFF. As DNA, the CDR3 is TGCGCCAGCAGCTCGACTAGTTCCAATGAGCAGTTCTTC.

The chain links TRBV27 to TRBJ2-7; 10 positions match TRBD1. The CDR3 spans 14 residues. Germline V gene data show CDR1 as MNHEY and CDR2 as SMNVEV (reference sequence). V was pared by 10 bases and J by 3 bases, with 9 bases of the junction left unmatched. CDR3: CATARTGGSYEQYF. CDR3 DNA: TGTGCCACAGCACGGACAGGGGGAAGCTACGAGCAGTACTTC.

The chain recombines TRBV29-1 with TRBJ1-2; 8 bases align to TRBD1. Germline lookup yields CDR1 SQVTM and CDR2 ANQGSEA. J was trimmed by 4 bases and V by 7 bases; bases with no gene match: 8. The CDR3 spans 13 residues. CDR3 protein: CSAQGAQSYGYTF. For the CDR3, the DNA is TGCAGCGCTCAGGGGGCGCAGAGCTATGGCTACACCTTC.

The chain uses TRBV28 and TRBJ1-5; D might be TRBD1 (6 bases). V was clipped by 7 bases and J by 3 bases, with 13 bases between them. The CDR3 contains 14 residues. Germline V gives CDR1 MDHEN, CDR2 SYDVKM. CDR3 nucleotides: TGTGCCAGCATCCTCACAGGGTACAATCAGCCCCAGCATTTT. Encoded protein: CASILTGYNQPQHF. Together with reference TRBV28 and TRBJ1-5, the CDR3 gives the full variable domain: DVKVTQSSRYLVKRTGEKVFLECVQDMDHENMFWYRQDPGLGLRLIYFSYDVKMKEKGDIPEGYSVSREKKERFSLILESASTNQTSMYLCASILTGYNQPQHFGDGTRLSIL.

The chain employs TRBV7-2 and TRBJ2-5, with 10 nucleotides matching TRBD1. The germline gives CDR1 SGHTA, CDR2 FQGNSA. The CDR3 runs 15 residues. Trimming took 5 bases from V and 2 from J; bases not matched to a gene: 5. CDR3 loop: CASSRDRGRQETQYF. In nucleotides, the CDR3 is TGTGCCAGCAGCCGCGACAGGGGGCGGCAAGAGACCCAGTACTTC.

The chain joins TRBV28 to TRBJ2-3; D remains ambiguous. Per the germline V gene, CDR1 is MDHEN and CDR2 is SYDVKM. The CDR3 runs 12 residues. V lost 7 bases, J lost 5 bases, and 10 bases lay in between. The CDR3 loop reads CASKPGIDTQYF. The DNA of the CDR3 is TGTGCCAGCAAACCAGGCATAGATACGCAGTATTTT.

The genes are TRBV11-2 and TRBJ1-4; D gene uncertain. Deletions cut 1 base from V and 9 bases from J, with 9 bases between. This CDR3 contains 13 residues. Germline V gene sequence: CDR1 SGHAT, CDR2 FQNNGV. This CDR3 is CASSLGYAKKLFF. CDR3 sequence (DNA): TGTGCCAGCAGCTTAGGGTATGCGAAAAAACTGTTTTTT.

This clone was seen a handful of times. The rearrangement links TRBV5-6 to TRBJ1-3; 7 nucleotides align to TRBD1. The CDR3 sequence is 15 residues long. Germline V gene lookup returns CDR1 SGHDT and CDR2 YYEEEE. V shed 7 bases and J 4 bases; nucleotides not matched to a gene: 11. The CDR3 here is CASHTFDREGNTIYF. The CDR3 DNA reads TGTGCCAGCCATACCTTCGACAGGGAGGGAAACACCATATATTTT.

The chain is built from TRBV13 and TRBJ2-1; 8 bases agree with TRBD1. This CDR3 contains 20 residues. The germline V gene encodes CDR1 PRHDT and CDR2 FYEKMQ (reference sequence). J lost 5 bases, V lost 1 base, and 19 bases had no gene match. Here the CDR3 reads CASSLVGRGHGNAAHNEQFF. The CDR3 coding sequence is TGTGCCAGCAGCTTAGTGGGCAGGGGGCACGGTAACGCGGCCCACAATGAGCAGTTCTTC.

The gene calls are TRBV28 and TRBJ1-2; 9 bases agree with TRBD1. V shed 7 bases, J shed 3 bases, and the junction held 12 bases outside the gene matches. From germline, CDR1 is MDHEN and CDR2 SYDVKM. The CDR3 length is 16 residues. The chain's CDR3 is CASNLGQGRPHYGYTF. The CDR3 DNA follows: TGTGCCAGCAACCTGGGACAGGGACGGCCCCACTATGGCTACACCTTC.

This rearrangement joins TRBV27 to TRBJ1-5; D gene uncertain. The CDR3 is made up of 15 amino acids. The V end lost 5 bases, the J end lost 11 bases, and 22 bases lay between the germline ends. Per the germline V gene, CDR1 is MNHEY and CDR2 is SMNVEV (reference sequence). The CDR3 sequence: CASSPMRGIEGTQHF. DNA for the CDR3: TGTGCCAGCAGTCCAATGAGAGGAATTGAGGGAACCCAGCATTTT.

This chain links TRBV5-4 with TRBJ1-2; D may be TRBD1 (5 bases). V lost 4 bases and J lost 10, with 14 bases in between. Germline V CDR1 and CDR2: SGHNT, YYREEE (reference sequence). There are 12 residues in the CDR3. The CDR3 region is CASSKARGIYTF. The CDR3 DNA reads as TGTGCCAGCAGCAAGGCTCGGGGGATCTACACCTTC.

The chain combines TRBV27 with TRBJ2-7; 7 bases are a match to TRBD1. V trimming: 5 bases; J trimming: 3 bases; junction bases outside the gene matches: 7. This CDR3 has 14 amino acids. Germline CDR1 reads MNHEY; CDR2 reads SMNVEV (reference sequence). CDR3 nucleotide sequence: TGTGCCAGCAGTCGGACAGGAGGAGGCTACGAGCAGTACTTC. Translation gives CASSRTGGGYEQYF.

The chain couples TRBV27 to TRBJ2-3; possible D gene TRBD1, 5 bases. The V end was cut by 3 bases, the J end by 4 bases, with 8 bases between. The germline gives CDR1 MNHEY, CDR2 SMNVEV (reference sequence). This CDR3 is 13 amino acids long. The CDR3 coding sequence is TGTGCCAGCAGTTTGGAAGGGGCAGATACGCAGTATTTT. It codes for CASSLEGADTQYF.

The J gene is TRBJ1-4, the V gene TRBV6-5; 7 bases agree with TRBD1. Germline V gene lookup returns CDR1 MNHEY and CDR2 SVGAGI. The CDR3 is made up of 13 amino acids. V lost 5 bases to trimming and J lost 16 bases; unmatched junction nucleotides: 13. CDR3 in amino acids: CASSAETGRVRFF. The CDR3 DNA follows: TGTGCCAGCAGTGCCGAGACAGGGCGAGTTCGGTTTTTT.

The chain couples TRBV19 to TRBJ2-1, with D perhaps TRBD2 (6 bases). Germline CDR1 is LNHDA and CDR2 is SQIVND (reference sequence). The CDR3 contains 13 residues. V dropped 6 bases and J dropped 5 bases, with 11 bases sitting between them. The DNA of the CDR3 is TGTGCCAGTAGACTAGCACTTAACAATGAGCAGTTCTTC. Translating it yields CASRLALNNEQFF.

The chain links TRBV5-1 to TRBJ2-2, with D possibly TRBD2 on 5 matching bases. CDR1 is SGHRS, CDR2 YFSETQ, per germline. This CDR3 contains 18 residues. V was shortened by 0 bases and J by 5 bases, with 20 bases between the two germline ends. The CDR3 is CASSLGSTGFAWTGELFF. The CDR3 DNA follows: TGCGCCAGCAGCTTGGGGTCTACGGGGTTCGCGTGGACCGGGGAGCTGTTTTTT.

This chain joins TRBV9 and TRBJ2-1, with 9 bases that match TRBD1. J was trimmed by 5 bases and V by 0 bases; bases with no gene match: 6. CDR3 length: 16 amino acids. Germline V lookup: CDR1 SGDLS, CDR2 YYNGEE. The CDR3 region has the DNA TGTGCCAGCAGCGTAGTAGGACAGGGGATGGACAATGAGCAGTTCTTC. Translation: CASSVVGQGMDNEQFF.

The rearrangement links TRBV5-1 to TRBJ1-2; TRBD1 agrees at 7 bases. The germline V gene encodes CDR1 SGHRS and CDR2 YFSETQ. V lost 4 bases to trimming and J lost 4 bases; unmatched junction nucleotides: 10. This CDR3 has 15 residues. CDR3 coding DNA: TGCGCCAGCAGCCTGGCAGGACAGGTGCCCTATGGCTACACCTTC. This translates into CASSLAGQVPYGYTF.

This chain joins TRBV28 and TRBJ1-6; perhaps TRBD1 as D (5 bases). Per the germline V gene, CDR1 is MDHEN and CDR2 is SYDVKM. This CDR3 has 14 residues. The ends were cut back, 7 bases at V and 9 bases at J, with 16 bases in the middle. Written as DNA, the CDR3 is TGTGCCAGCACGTACCGGTGGCAGGGTTCACCCCTCCACTTT. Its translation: CASTYRWQGSPLHF.